The 30 T cell receptor beta chains given below trace back to one sample, sequenced in a study of blood T cell repertoires in COVID-19. Sequencing was performed with immunoSEQ multiplex PCR; in TCRdb, only in-frame clones are kept and a portion is missing. Counted here are 250,000 to 400,000 clones, about 87% occurring once; the ten biggest clones make up over 4%. Sequencing was carried out using PBMCs or T cells enriched from blood (not recorded which). These receptors all stem from a woman younger than 45 who had recovered from COVID-19.

The chain recombines TRBV12-5 with TRBJ1-1; possibly TRBD1 for D (5 bases). Trimming pared 3 bases from V and 4 bases from J, leaving 12 bases between. This CDR3 comprises 14 residues. Germline loops: CDR1 LGHNT, CDR2 FRNRAP. The chain's CDR3 is CASGLAGEGTEAFF. CDR3 coding DNA: TGTGCTAGTGGTTTAGCGGGGGAGGGCACTGAAGCTTTCTTT. Full variable domain (missing parts from reference TRBV12-5 and TRBJ1-1): DARVTQTPRHKVTEMGQEVTMRCQPILGHNTVFWYRQTMMQGLELLAYFRNRAPLDDSGMPKDRFSAEMPDATLATLKIQPSEPRDSAVYFCASGLAGEGTEAFFGQGTRLTVV.

This chain uses TRBV7-2 with TRBJ2-5, with TRBD1 matching over 7 bases. J was trimmed by 5 bases and V by 3 bases; bases with no gene match: 9. The CDR3 runs 15 residues. CDR1 SGHTA and CDR2 FQGNSA come from the germline V gene. Here the CDR3 DNA reads TGTGCCAGCAGCTTTCAAGGGGGCAGTGAGGAGACCCAGTACTTC. The encoded protein is CASSFQGGSEETQYF. The full variable domain, with the rest looked up from reference TRBV7-2 and TRBJ2-5, is GAGVSQSPSNKVTEKGKDVELRCDPISGHTALYWYRQSLGQGLEFLIYFQGNSAPDKSGLPSDRFSAERTGGSVSTLTIQRTQQEDSAVYLCASSFQGGSEETQYFGPGTRLLVL.

The rearrangement uses TRBV18 and TRBJ1-6; no clear D. CDR3 size: 14 residues. Germline V lookup: CDR1 KGHSH, CDR2 LQKENI. V was trimmed by 2 bases and J by 9 bases, leaving 11 bases between them. The CDR3 DNA reads TGTGCCAGCTCACCAATTGCGGTGTTTTCACCCCTCCACTTT. The encoded protein is CASSPIAVFSPLHF.

This chain joins TRBV28 and TRBJ1-1; the D gene is possibly TRBD1 (6 bases). With 6 bases removed from V and 2 bases from J, the gap between germline ends came to 16 bases. CDR1 and CDR2 (germline): MDHEN, SYDVKM. The CDR3 totals 15 residues. The CDR3 nucleotides are TGTGCCAGCAGGATCAACAGGGTTCGTAACACTGAAGCTTTCTTT. Protein product: CASRINRVRNTEAFF.

This rearrangement joins TRBV3-1 (or the pseudogene TRBV3-2) to TRBJ2-1; 9 bases are a match to TRBD2. This CDR3 contains 17 residues. Looked up from germline, CDR1 is LGHDT and CDR2 is YNNKEL (reference sequence). V lost 1 base and J lost 2; bases outside the gene matches: 6. The CDR3 protein is CASSQALAGVTYNEQFF. The CDR3 nucleotides are TGTGCCAGCAGCCAAGCTTTAGCGGGGGTTACCTACAATGAGCAGTTCTTC.

About this clone: The junction shows a germline mismatch at one end, possibly a read error. This chain connects TRBV7-7 to TRBJ2-4, with D unresolved. CDR3 length equals 15 residues. Germline loops: CDR1 SSHAT, CDR2 FNYEAQ (reference sequence). As DNA, the CDR3 is TGTGCTAGCAGCCCGTCCTACCGTACCAAAAACATTCAGTACTTC. Translating it yields CASSPSYRTKNIQYF.

This clone has just one count. The genes are TRBV18 and TRBJ1-3; the D gene is possibly TRBD1 (6 bases). The CDR3 has 15 residues. The ends were cut back, 3 bases at V and 8 bases at J, with 17 bases in the middle. From germline, CDR1 is KGHSH and CDR2 LQKENI. The CDR3 DNA reads as TGTGCCAGCTCACCCGACCAGGGGCATATTGACACCATATATTTT. It specifies CASSPDQGHIDTIYF.

This clone was detected only a few times. V is TRBV5-1 and J is TRBJ1-6; 7 bases match TRBD1. Germline CDR1 is SGHRS and CDR2 is YFSETQ. There are 15 residues in the CDR3. V gave up 4 bases and J gave up 5 bases; unmatched junction bases: 6. The CDR3 protein is CASSPRGQHNSPLHF. The CDR3 DNA is TGCGCCAGCAGCCCGCGGGGACAGCATAATTCACCCCTCCACTTT.

This clone occurred many times. The chain joins TRBV9 to TRBJ1-5; D is possibly TRBD1 (6 bases). Trimming left V 4 bases short and J 3 bases short, with 11 bases between. The V gene's germline CDR1 is SGDLS and CDR2 YYNGEE. This CDR3 contains 14 residues. The CDR3 is CASSSQGTNQPQHF. The CDR3, as DNA: TGTGCCAGCAGCTCACAGGGTACCAATCAGCCCCAGCATTTT.

The chain couples TRBV4-1 to TRBJ1-6; D gene unclear. Germline assignment: CDR1 MGHRA and CDR2 YSYEKL. The CDR3 is 16 residues long. V lost 1 base and J 11 bases, leaving 18 bases between the germline ends. This CDR3 is CASSQGPPPNITPLHF. The CDR3 nucleotides read TGCGCCAGCAGCCAAGGTCCCCCCCCGAACATAACACCCCTCCACTTT.

The genes are TRBV2 and TRBJ2-4; TRBD1 is a possible D gene (6 bases). CDR1 and CDR2 from the germline V gene are SNHLY and FYNNEI. This CDR3 is built from 14 residues. V dropped 11 bases and J dropped 0 bases, with 14 bases sitting between them. This CDR3 is CASGRGEAKNIQYF. In DNA, the CDR3 is TGTGCCTCCGGCAGGGGCGAAGCCAAAAACATTCAGTACTTC.

The chain combines TRBV19 with TRBJ2-1, with 7 bases identical to TRBD2. This CDR3 has 16 amino acids. Germline V CDR1 and CDR2: LNHDA, SQIVND (reference sequence). V shed 4 bases and J 0 bases; nucleotides not matched to a gene: 6. The CDR3 loop is CASSTWGGSSYNEQFF. The CDR3 region has the DNA TGTGCCAGTAGTACCTGGGGGGGTAGCTCCTACAATGAGCAGTTCTTC.

In DNA form, the CDR3 reads TGCGCCAGCAGCTTGCAGGGTGAAAAACTGTTTTTT. Protein sequence: CASSLQGEKLFF. This chain links TRBV5-1 with TRBJ1-4, with D perhaps TRBD1 (5 bases). Germline CDR1 SGHRS, CDR2 YFSETQ. The CDR3 has 12 amino acids. The V end lost 1 base, the J end lost 7 bases, and 5 bases lay between the germline ends.

The chain employs TRBV29-1 and TRBJ1-1, with D possibly TRBD1 on 5 matching bases. Germline V lookup: CDR1 SQVTM, CDR2 ANQGSEA. The CDR3 sequence is 12 residues long. The V gene lost 5 bases and the J gene lost 4 bases, with 11 bases spanning the gap. CDR3 in DNA: TGCAGCGTTCGGCGACAGACCACTGAAGCTTTCTTT. Translating it yields CSVRRQTTEAFF. Drawing the rest from reference TRBV29-1 and TRBJ1-1, the complete variable domain is SAVISQKPSRDICQRGTSLTIQCQVDSQVTMMFWYRQQPGQSLTLIATANQGSEATYESGFVIDKFPISRPNLTFSTLTVSNMSPEDSSIYLCSVRRQTTEAFFGQGTRLTVV.

This chain connects TRBV7-9 to TRBJ1-2; D perhaps matches TRBD1 (6 bases). Germline V gene sequence: CDR1 SEHNR, CDR2 FQNEAQ (reference sequence). CDR3 length: 14 residues. Trimming left V 4 bases short and J 4 bases short, with 13 bases between. In nucleotides, the CDR3 is TGTGCCAGCAGCTGGGGGCAGGGAGTCTATGGCTACACCTTC. Residues: CASSWGQGVYGYTF.

The chain couples TRBV27 to TRBJ2-2; 9 bases fit TRBD1. From germline, CDR1 is MNHEY and CDR2 SMNVEV (reference sequence). This CDR3 spans 18 amino acids. V lost 2 bases and J lost 1; bases outside the gene matches: 8. CDR3 bases: TGTGCCAGCAGTTTACTAAGATCGGGACAGGGGAACACCGGGGAGCTGTTTTTT. Encoded protein: CASSLLRSGQGNTGELFF.

The sample holds one count of this clone. This chain links TRBV6-4 with TRBJ1-1, with 8 positions matching TRBD1. The CDR3 extends over 15 amino acids. The V gene's germline CDR1 is MRHNA and CDR2 SNTAGT. Unmatched junction bases numbered 6, after V lost 4 bases and J lost 2 bases. DNA for the CDR3: TGTGCCAGCAGTGGGCAGGGGGCTGGTAACACTGAAGCTTTCTTT. This codes for CASSGQGAGNTEAFF.

Here the CDR3 DNA reads TGTGCCACCACACAGGGATCCTATGGCTACACCTTC. This encodes CATTQGSYGYTF. The gene calls are TRBV7-9 and TRBJ1-2, with D possibly TRBD1 on 6 matching bases. Germline V gene sequence: CDR1 SEHNR, CDR2 FQNEAQ (reference sequence). The CDR3 is 12 residues long. The V end lost 10 bases, the J end lost 4 bases, and 13 bases lay between the germline ends.

The rearrangement uses TRBV4-1 and TRBJ2-2; D gene ambiguous. From germline, CDR1 is MGHRA and CDR2 YSYEKL. The V gene lost 1 base and the J gene lost 6 bases, with 12 bases spanning the gap. This CDR3 has 15 residues. DNA for the CDR3: TGCGCCAGCAGCCAAGTCTTCGGGTCTCCCGGGGAGCTGTTTTTT. Its protein product is CASSQVFGSPGELFF.

The chain couples TRBV5-1 to TRBJ2-3; D is undetermined. Trimming removed 4 bases from V and 4 bases from J, with 13 bases in between. The germline V gene encodes CDR1 SGHRS and CDR2 YFSETQ. The CDR3 length is 14 residues. CDR3 sequence reads: CASSLPTGPDTQYF. In DNA, the CDR3 is TGCGCCAGCAGCCTCCCCACGGGTCCAGATACGCAGTATTTT.

The V call is TRBV7-3, the J call TRBJ2-3, with TRBD1 matching over 8 bases. This CDR3 contains 16 residues. V shed 4 bases, J shed 1 base, and the junction held 7 bases outside the gene matches. The V gene's germline CDR1 is SGHTA and CDR2 FQGTGA. The CDR3 nucleotides read TGTGCCAGCAGCTGGCAGGGGGCTAGCGGCACAGATACGCAGTATTTT. Amino acid sequence: CASSWQGASGTDTQYF.

V gene TRBV19 combines with J gene TRBJ1-2; no reliable D call. Germline V gene sequence: CDR1 LNHDA, CDR2 SQIVND (reference sequence). This CDR3 comprises 14 residues. Trimming pared 3 bases from V and 6 bases from J, leaving 14 bases between. The CDR3, as DNA: TGTGCCAGTAGTATGCGGGTACGTGGAAATGGCTACACCTTC. Translation: CASSMRVRGNGYTF.

Here the CDR3 DNA reads TGTGCCAGCAGCTCCCCCCTGATAGCGGGCACCGGGGAGCTGTTTTTT. The encoded protein is CASSSPLIAGTGELFF. V and J are TRBV7-9 and TRBJ2-2; TRBD2 matches 7 bases. Germline V gene lookup returns CDR1 SEHNR and CDR2 FQNEAQ (reference sequence). V lost 4 bases, J lost 4 bases, and 9 bases stayed unmatched. CDR3 length equals 16 residues.

CDR3 nucleotide sequence: TGTGCCATCAGTGAGAGGGAGCGGACGTATAATTCACCCCTCCACTTT. This codes for CAISERERTYNSPLHF. The J gene is TRBJ1-6, the V gene TRBV10-3; the D is unclear. The CDR3 contains 16 residues. V lost 2 bases and J lost 4, with 12 bases in between. CDR1 ENHRY and CDR2 SYGVKD come from the germline V gene.

The CDR3 loop is CASSQTGGPGNEQFF. CDR3 bases: TGTGCCAGCAGTCAAACCGGGGGGCCGGGCAATGAGCAGTTCTTC. The chain employs TRBV7-2 and TRBJ2-1, with D perhaps TRBD2 (7 bases). Germline-derived CDR1 and CDR2 are SGHTA and FQGNSA. CDR3 length equals 15 residues. Trimming removed 6 bases from V and 6 bases from J, with 18 bases in between.

The genes are TRBV21-1 and TRBJ1-2. TRBV21-1 is a listed pseudogene. The CDR3 has 14 amino acids. The CDR3 is CASSNRDSRYGYTF. CDR3 DNA sequence: TGTGCCAGCAGCAATCGGGACTCAAGATATGGCTACACCTTC.

The chain links TRBV12-5 to TRBJ2-7; 8 bases agree with TRBD1. J gave up 4 bases and V 5 bases, and 7 bases lay outside the gene matches. The CDR3 totals 14 residues. Germline lookup yields CDR1 LGHNT and CDR2 FRNRAP. DNA of the CDR3: TGTGCTAGTGGTCCTCGACAGGGGATTTACGAGCAGTACTTC. Its translation: CASGPRQGIYEQYF.

V usage is TRBV5-8 and J usage is TRBJ1-4, with TRBD1 identical over 8 bases. Germline CDR1 reads SGHTS; CDR2 reads YDEGEE. This CDR3 has 15 amino acids. V was clipped by 2 bases and J by 8 bases; unmatched bases: 8. The CDR3 nucleotides read TGTGCCAGCAGCTTTTACAGGGGGATCGGCGAAAAACTGTTTTTT. Protein: CASSFYRGIGEKLFF.

The chain recombines TRBV18 with TRBJ1-2; D unresolved. This CDR3 contains 13 residues. Germline V CDR1 and CDR2: KGHSH, LQKENI. Trimming removed 5 bases at V and 3 bases at J, with 10 bases between. The CDR3 DNA reads as TGTGCCAGCTCAGAGTCTCCCTACTATGGCTACACCTTC. Protein sequence: CASSESPYYGYTF. The complete variable domain, with remaining parts taken from reference TRBV18 and TRBJ1-2, reads NAGVMQNPRHLVRRRGQEARLRCSPMKGHSHVYWYRQLPEEGLKFMVYLQKENIIDESGMPKERFSAEFPKEGPSILRIQQVVRGDSAAYFCASSESPYYGYTFGSGTRLTVV.

The chain links TRBV28 to TRBJ1-5, with D possibly TRBD1 on 6 matching bases. The CDR3 is 15 residues long. In germline, CDR1 is MDHEN, CDR2 SYDVKM. Trimming stripped 7 bases from V and 6 bases from J, with 19 bases between. The CDR3 protein is CASTPRAGAPQPQHF. CDR3 nucleotide sequence: TGTGCCAGCACCCCCAGGGCAGGGGCCCCTCAGCCCCAGCATTTT.